Listed below are T cell receptor beta chains from one sample, sequenced in a study of T cell repertoires in ileal Crohn's disease. The data were produced by immunoSEQ multiplex PCR, yet TCRdb's version contains in-frame clones alone and is incomplete. The sample shows about 62,000 clones, about 89% of them seen only once. The material sequenced was ileal tissue. Receptors were obtained from an adult with Crohn's disease. Both conserved end residues are part of each CDR3. The D gene is left open where the match is weak. Only part of the rows carry a size: once, few, many, or a class if the clone is expanded.

>TRBV28|TRBJ2-5|15|-|-
CASSSMGGPEETQYF
TGTGCCAGCAGTTCTATGGGGGGGCCCGAAGAGACCCAGTACTTC
>TRBV11-2|TRBJ2-1|15|-|TRBD2
CASSLNSGGADEQFF
TGTGCCAGCAGCTTGAATAGCGGGGGGGCTGATGAGCAGTTCTTC
>TRBV5-6|TRBJ1-2|14|-|-
CASSPQGANYGYTF
TGTGCCAGCAGCCCCCAAGGGGCTAACTATGGCTACACCTTC
>TRBV6-1|TRBJ1-2|15|once|TRBD1
CASSVGQGAQYGYTF
TGTGCCAGCAGTGTTGGACAGGGGGCTCAATATGGCTACACCTTC
>TRBV9|TRBJ1-5|15|-|-
CASSVGSGFNQPQHF
TGTGCCAGCAGCGTAGGATCCGGGTTCAATCAGCCCCAGCATTTT
>TRBV7-6|TRBJ2-1|12|-|-
CASSFPREEQFF
TGTGCCAGCAGCTTTCCTCGGGAGGAGCAGTTCTTC
>TRBV5-1|TRBJ1-1|14|once|-
CASSTTGTNTEAFF
TGCGCCAGCAGCACCACAGGAACGAACACTGAAGCTTTCTTT
>TRBV7-8|TRBJ1-1|15|-|-
CASSLEYGGGTEAFF
TGTGCCAGCAGCTTAGAATATGGGGGAGGCACTGAAGCTTTCTTT
>TRBV29-1|TRBJ2-2|13|-|-
CSGGEMNTGELFF
TGCAGCGGAGGCGAAATGAACACCGGGGAGCTGTTTTTT
>TRBV10-2|TRBJ1-1|13|few|-
CASKDSRNTEAFF
TGCGCCAGCAAGGACAGCAGAAACACTGAAGCTTTCTTT
>TRBV2|TRBJ2-1|18|-|TRBD1
CASSLRPRDRGNYNEQFF
TGTGCCAGCAGTTTACGACCTAGGGACAGGGGGAACTACAATGAGCAGTTCTTC
>TRBV5-1|TRBJ1-2|16|-|TRBD1
CASSLVAGTGEYGYTF
TGCGCCAGCAGCTTGGTGGCGGGGACAGGGGAATATGGCTACACCTTC
>TRBV19|TRBJ1-5|15|once|TRBD1
CASRLMDRGNQPQHF
TGTGCCAGTAGGCTGATGGACAGGGGCAATCAGCCCCAGCATTTT
>TRBV18|TRBJ2-2|13|-|-
CASSRDSTGELFF
TGTGCCAGCTCACGGGACTCCACCGGGGAGCTGTTTTTT
>TRBV28|TRBJ1-5|15|-|TRBD1
CASSFPDRGYQPQHF
TGTGCCAGCAGTTTCCCCGACAGGGGATATCAGCCCCAGCATTTT
>TRBV7-2|TRBJ2-5|16|-|TRBD2
CASSLGLAGDQETQYF
TGTGCCAGCAGCTTAGGTCTAGCGGGGGATCAAGAGACCCAGTACTTC
>TRBV27|TRBJ1-5|16|-|-
CASSLSAGAVGQPQHF
TGTGCCAGCAGTTTATCGGCGGGAGCAGTTGGTCAGCCCCAGCATTTT
>TRBV6-6|TRBJ2-1|14|-|TRBD2
CASSSRGGGDEQFF
TGTGCCAGCAGTTCCCGCGGGGGAGGAGATGAGCAGTTCTTC
>TRBV5-6|TRBJ1-1|14|-|-
CASSLRGPNTEAFF
TGTGCCAGCAGCTTAAGAGGGCCGAACACTGAAGCTTTCTTT
>TRBV9|TRBJ2-2|17|once|-
CASSARLSSSNTGELFF
TGTGCCAGCAGCGCGCGACTGTCGAGCTCTAACACCGGGGAGCTGTTTTTT
>TRBV28|TRBJ1-3|19|-|TRBD1
CASSGWGQGPTEAGNTIYF
TGTGCCAGCAGTGGGTGGGGACAGGGGCCAACGGAGGCTGGAAACACCATATATTTT
>TRBV12-5|TRBJ2-1|16|-|-
CASGLAASVDSGKQFF
TGTGCTAGTGGTTTGGCGGCCTCGGTAGATAGCGGTAAGCAGTTCTTC
>TRBV11-2|TRBJ2-5|15|-|TRBD2
CASSTSGGARETQYF
TGTGCCAGCAGTACTAGCGGGGGGGCCAGAGAGACCCAGTACTTC
>TRBV5-4|TRBJ1-2|13|-|-
CASSQRGYYGYTF
TGTGCCAGCAGCCAACGCGGATATTATGGCTACACCTTC
>TRBV5-1|TRBJ2-7|13|-|TRBD1
CASSFDRDYEQYF
TGCGCCAGCAGCTTTGACAGGGATTACGAGCAGTACTTC
>TRBV2|TRBJ1-4|13|-|-
CASSWARGEKLFF
TGTGCCAGCAGTTGGGCAAGAGGGGAAAAACTGTTTTTT
>TRBV19|TRBJ1-3|14|-|-
CASSMGILRDTIYF
TGTGCCAGTAGTATGGGCATACTGCGGGACACCATATATTTT
>TRBV28|TRBJ1-2|13|-|-
CASSYNRNYGYTF
TGTGCCAGCAGTTATAACAGGAACTATGGCTACACCTTC
>TRBV9|TRBJ1-5|15|-|-
CASSPHGGGGQPQHF
TGTGCCAGCAGCCCCCACGGGGGTGGAGGTCAGCCCCAGCATTTT
>TRBV5-6|TRBJ2-5|14|-|-
CASSSAGGEETQYF
TGTGCCAGCAGCTCCGCAGGAGGCGAAGAGACCCAGTACTTC
>TRBV29-1|TRBJ1-2|13|-|TRBD1
CSVGAGGGTGYTF
TGCAGCGTTGGGGCAGGGGGCGGGACTGGCTACACCTTC
>TRBV5-6|TRBJ2-5|14|-|TRBD2
CASSYTGGKETQYF
TGTGCCAGCAGCTACACCGGGGGGAAAGAGACCCAGTACTTC
>TRBV14|TRBJ1-4|15|-|-
CASSQVRGGNEKLFF
TGTGCCAGCAGCCAAGTACGAGGAGGGAACGAAAAACTGTTTTTT
>TRBV11-2|TRBJ1-1|15|-|-
CASSHYKGFGTEAFF
TGTGCCAGCAGCCACTACAAGGGGTTTGGCACTGAAGCTTTCTTT
>TRBV11-2|TRBJ2-1|14|-|TRBD1
CASSHGAGGNEQFF
TGTGCCAGCAGCCACGGTGCAGGGGGCAATGAGCAGTTCTTC
>TRBV14|TRBJ1-5|14|once|-
CASVPAGGNEPQHF
TGTGCCAGCGTTCCAGCGGGGGGGAATGAGCCCCAGCATTTT
>TRBV6-1|TRBJ1-1|14|-|TRBD1
CASRWDRGTVGAFF
TGTGCCAGCAGGTGGGACAGGGGTACCGTAGGAGCTTTCTTT
>TRBV6-1|TRBJ1-3|17|once|-
CASSEWLGQLRPNTIYF
TGTGCCAGCAGTGAATGGCTTGGACAGCTTAGACCAAACACCATATATTTT
>TRBV19|TRBJ2-5|15|-|TRBD2
CASSIEAGVRETQYF
TGTGCCAGTAGTATAGAAGCGGGGGTGAGGGAGACCCAGTACTTC
>TRBV15|TRBJ1-4|16|-|-
CATSTRTVATNEKLFF
TGTGCCACCAGCACAAGGACAGTCGCAACTAATGAAAAACTGTTTTTT
>TRBV15|TRBJ2-2|17|once|-
CATSRVPGLANTGELFF
TGTGCCACCAGCAGAGTCCCGGGACTGGCGAACACCGGGGAGCTGTTTTTT
>TRBV28|TRBJ1-1|13|-|-
CAISGRRDTEAFF
TGTGCCATCTCAGGGCGCCGGGACACTGAAGCTTTCTTT
>TRBV10-3|TRBJ2-3|15|-|-
CAISAKAEITDTQYF
TGTGCCATCAGTGCTAAAGCGGAGATCACAGATACGCAGTATTTT
>TRBV2|TRBJ2-3|17|-|TRBD2
CASRNPVGGYSTDTQYF
TGTGCCAGCAGAAACCCTGTCGGGGGGTATAGCACAGATACGCAGTATTTT
>TRBV27|TRBJ2-1|15|-|TRBD2
CASSLPGLGYNEQFF
TGTGCCAGCAGTTTACCGGGACTAGGGTACAATGAGCAGTTCTTC
>TRBV4-2|TRBJ2-6|16|-|-
CASSQDGASGANVLTF
TGTGCCAGCAGCCAAGATGGGGCCTCTGGGGCCAACGTCCTGACTTTC
>TRBV14|TRBJ1-2|16|-|-
CASSQDVRGRPYGYTF
TGTGCCAGCAGCCAAGATGTCCGGGGGAGGCCCTATGGCTACACCTTC
>TRBV7-9|TRBJ1-2|13|-|TRBD1
CASSGQGAYGYTF
TGTGCCAGCAGCGGGCAGGGGGCCTATGGCTACACCTTC
>TRBV6-5|TRBJ2-7|15|-|-
CASSRDSLSSYEQYF
TGTGCCAGCAGTCGAGACTCCCTAAGCTCCTACGAGCAGTACTTC
>TRBV5-6|TRBJ1-1|12|-|-
CASGYGQQVAFF
TGTGCCAGCGGTTACGGACAGCAGGTGGCTTTCTTT
>TRBV15|TRBJ1-4|15|-|TRBD1
CATSRGQGAGEKLFF
TGTGCCACCAGCAGGGGTCAGGGGGCGGGAGAAAAACTGTTTTTT
>TRBV6-6|TRBJ1-1|14|-|TRBD1
CASSRGQGDTEAFF
TGTGCCAGCAGTCGCGGACAGGGGGACACTGAAGCTTTCTTT
>TRBV19|TRBJ1-1|12|-|TRBD1
CASSVGGPEAFF
TGTGCCAGTAGCGTAGGGGGCCCTGAAGCTTTCTTT
>TRBV4-3|TRBJ2-1|14|-|-
CASSPPGRWDEQFF
TGCGCCAGCAGCCCCCCAGGGAGGTGGGACGAGCAGTTCTTC
>TRBV27|TRBJ2-1|15|-|-
CASRPNSYSYNEQFF
TGTGCCAGCAGGCCTAACTCCTACTCCTACAATGAGCAGTTCTTC
>TRBV5-6|TRBJ1-6|12|-|-
CASSLGKSPLHF
TGTGCCAGCAGCCTTGGCAAGTCACCCCTCCACTTT
>TRBV11-2|TRBJ1-2|15|-|TRBD1
CASSHLRTGNYGYTF
TGTGCCAGCAGCCACCTAAGGACAGGGAACTATGGCTACACCTTC
>TRBV2|TRBJ1-6|15|-|-
CASSETGLYNSPLHF
TGTGCCAGCAGCGAGACAGGACTTTATAATTCACCCCTCCACTTT
>TRBV4-1|TRBJ1-4|15|-|TRBD1
CASSQGGTGNEKLFF
TGCGCCAGCAGCCAAGGCGGGACAGGGAATGAAAAACTGTTTTTT
>TRBV27|TRBJ1-1|14|once|TRBD1
CASSLIGQGAEAFF
TGTGCCAGCAGTTTGATCGGACAGGGGGCTGAAGCTTTCTTT